Listed here are 8 T cell receptor beta chains from one sample, sequenced in a study of T cells in Graves' hyperthyroidism and ophthalmopathy (dated by TCRdb to about 2019). Receptor amplification or capture employed multiplex PCR. Sequencing was carried out with an Illumina HiSeq 2000. TCR beta CDR3 regions were amplified from RNA transcripts. A first-round RT-PCR of the TCR CDR3 used the HTBI primer set with the Qiagen OneStep RT-PCR kit. Using fastp trimming at Q25 and MiXCR clonotype assembly, TCRdb reanalyzed the public sequencing data and kept in-frame beta chains. Identical CDR3 protein sequences are pooled into one entry, listed with their most common genes and DNA. Across this sample there are some 490,000 distinct CDR3 sequences, with 22% seen only once. The ten top clones hold about 53% of the sample. The sequenced sample consisted of blood. The receptors come from a woman between 65 and 79 years old with Graves' ophthalmopathy.

CDR3 DNA: TGTGCCAGCTCATACAGGGAGCACATTCAGTACTTC. Translating gives CASSYREHIQYF. The V call is TRBV18, the J call TRBJ2-4; D might be TRBD1 (6 bases). The germline V gene encodes CDR1 KGHSH and CDR2 LQKENI. This CDR3 contains 12 residues. The V gene lost 5 bases and the J gene lost 8 bases, with 10 bases spanning the gap. Filled out from reference TRBV18 and TRBJ2-4, the complete variable domain reads NAGVMQNPRHLVRRRGQEARLRCSPMKGHSHVYWYRQLPEEGLKFMVYLQKENIIDESGMPKERFSAEFPKEGPSILRIQQVVRGDSAAYFCASSYREHIQYFGAGTRLSVL.

On this clonotype: The germline gene is not matched at one end of the junction; a read error may be the cause. The chain recombines TRBV30 with TRBJ2-5; 8 nucleotides match TRBD1. The germline V gene has CDR1 GTSNPN and CDR2 SVGIG (reference sequence). CDR3 length equals 14 residues. The CDR3 DNA sequence: TGTGCCTGGAGCGTTGGACAGGGCCAAGGGACCCAGTACTTC. Amino acid sequence: CAWSVGQGQGTQYF.

The rearrangement joins TRBV27 to TRBJ2-1; 10 nucleotides align to TRBD1. The CDR3 covers 16 residues. Germline-derived CDR1 and CDR2 are MNHEY and SMNVEV (reference sequence). V gave up 3 bases and J gave up 5 bases; unmatched junction bases: 7. CDR3 in DNA: TGTGCCAGCAGTTTTCATTCCGGGACAGGGGACAATGAGCAGTTCTTC. Protein sequence: CASSFHSGTGDNEQFF.

J is TRBJ1-1 and V is TRBV19, with D tentatively TRBD1 (5 bases). There are 14 residues in the CDR3. The germline V and J ends were trimmed by 7 bases and 4 bases, with 16 bases remaining between them. CDR1 is LNHDA, CDR2 SQIVND, per germline (reference sequence). The CDR3 DNA is TGTGCCAGTACCCCCCGGGGCGTGGGCACTGAAGCTTTCTTT. Protein: CASTPRGVGTEAFF.

The chain's CDR3 is CASSLLQGGGANVLTF. CDR3 DNA sequence: TGTGCCAGCAGCTTATTACAGGGAGGTGGGGCCAACGTCCTGACTTTC. The gene calls are TRBV7-2 and TRBJ2-6; D tentatively reads TRBD1 or TRBD2 (6 bases each). The CDR3 loop spans 16 amino acids. V lost 2 bases and J lost 3, with 11 bases in between. In germline, CDR1 is SGHTA, CDR2 FQGNSA.

V is TRBV5-1 and J is TRBJ2-1; 10 bases are a match to TRBD2. Germline V gene data show CDR1 as SGHRS and CDR2 as YFSETQ. With 4 bases clipped from V and 9 bases from J, the junction kept 13 bases outside the gene matches. CDR3 length: 16 amino acids. CDR3 region: CASSPDVSGRASEQFF. CDR3 sequence (DNA): TGCGCCAGCAGCCCCGATGTCAGCGGGAGGGCCAGTGAGCAGTTCTTC.

This clonotype was counted a few times. The CDR3 bases are TGTGCCAGCAAACCCTTGGGGGCACGGGAAAAACTGTTTTTT. It translates to CASKPLGAREKLFF. The chain carries TRBV27 and TRBJ1-4; D possibly corresponds to TRBD1 (6 bases). The V gene lost 7 bases and the J gene lost 8 bases, with 17 bases spanning the gap. Per the germline V gene, CDR1 is MNHEY and CDR2 is SMNVEV (reference sequence). The CDR3 totals 14 residues.

The chain combines TRBV20-1 with TRBJ1-5, with a weak D call TRBD1 (6 bases). The germline CDR1 and CDR2 sequences are DFQATT and SNEGSKA (reference sequence). The CDR3 is 14 residues long. Trimming stripped 6 bases from V and 5 bases from J, with 17 bases between. Written as DNA, the CDR3 is TGCAGTGCGGGGGGCGGACTCAGTCATCAGCCCCAGCATTTT. Its protein is CSAGGGLSHQPQHF.